These T cell receptor beta chains were read from a single sample in a study of graft-versus-host responses after intestinal transplantation. Generated by immunoSEQ multiplex PCR, the TCRdb table keeps only in-frame clones and is missing some. In the table there are approximately 89,000 clones, around 90% of which are singletons. Material: PBMCs, obtained about 460 days after intestinal transplant. The receptors stem from a human patient who received an intestinal transplant, so some T cells may come from the graft donor. Each CDR3 is given with its conserved first and last residue. The D gene is left open where the match is weak. Size values are once, few and many counts, or a class for expanded clones, and some rows have none.

j_call v_call clone_size d_call cdr3_aa cdr3_nt
TRBJ1-3 TRBV2 NA NA CASSEVTGGNTIYF TGTGCCAGCAGTGAAGTGACTGGTGGAAACACCATATATTTT
TRBJ1-1 TRBV18 NA NA CAGSPARSNTEAFF TGTGCCGGCTCACCTGCCAGATCGAACACTGAAGCTTTCTTT
TRBJ2-7 TRBV25-1 once TRBD1 CASRRTGASYEQYF TGTGCCAGCAGACGGACAGGGGCGTCCTACGAGCAGTACTTC
TRBJ1-3 TRBV5-6 NA NA CASSLGMYSGNTIYF TGTGCCAGCAGCCTGGGGATGTACTCTGGAAACACCATATATTTT
TRBJ1-6 TRBV12-2 NA NA CASRFVGQGIGNSPLHF NA
TRBJ1-4 TRBV6-5 NA NA CATHGGRGREKLFF TGTGCCACCCACGGAGGTCGTGGTCGCGAAAAACTGTTTTTT
TRBJ2-3 TRBV29-1 NA TRBD2 CSERGRTDTQYF TGCAGTGAGCGGGGCCGCACAGATACGCAGTATTTT
TRBJ1-6 TRBV7-3 NA NA CASSLGEGSPLHF TGTGCCAGCAGCTTAGGGGAGGGTTCACCCCTCCACTTT
TRBJ2-7 TRBV4-1 NA NA CASSQDPALQWGYEQYF TGCGCCAGCAGCCAAGATCCCGCCCTTCAGTGGGGCTACGAGCAGTACTTC
TRBJ2-1 TRBV5-1 NA TRBD2 CASTRDTSGGANEQFF TGCGCCAGCACCAGAGATACTAGCGGGGGGGCAAATGAGCAGTTCTTC
TRBJ1-2 TRBV7-2 NA TRBD1 CASSLRGQGSPYTF TGTGCCAGCAGCCTTAGAGGACAGGGTAGTCCCTACACCTTC
TRBJ1-3 TRBV10-2 NA NA CASSEPGNTIYF TGCGCCAGCAGTGAGCCCGGAAACACCATATATTTT
TRBJ2-3 TRBV5-1 NA NA CASSLGSTDTQYF TGCGCCAGCAGCTTGGGGAGCACAGATACGCAGTATTTT
TRBJ2-5 TRBV7-8 NA NA CASSLEGRPSGTQYF TGTGCCAGCAGCTTAGAAGGACGGCCCTCAGGTACCCAGTACTTC
TRBJ1-1 TRBV7-2 once NA CASSYRRGNTEAFF TGTGCCAGCAGCTACCGAAGGGGGAACACTGAAGCTTTCTTT
TRBJ1-1 TRBV5-4 NA TRBD1 CASGMGPTGDTEAFF TGTGCCAGCGGAATGGGCCCAACAGGGGACACTGAAGCTTTCTTT
TRBJ1-6 TRBV10-1 few NA CASSDGGSPLHF TGCGCCAGCAGTGACGGGGGATCACCCCTCCACTTT
TRBJ2-3 TRBV6-5 NA TRBD2 CASSRGGTTDTQYF TGTGCCAGCAGCCGCGGGGGGACAACAGATACGCAGTATTTT
TRBJ1-1 TRBV16 once NA CASSQSNAPEAFF TGTGCCAGCAGCCAATCTAATGCCCCTGAAGCTTTCTTT
TRBJ2-3 TRBV29-1 NA NA CSVGGGVTDTQYF TGCAGCGTTGGGGGTGGTGTGACAGATACGCAGTATTTT
TRBJ2-7 TRBV6-5 NA NA CASSTRGAIYEQYF TGTGCCAGCAGTACTCGGGGGGCCATCTACGAGCAGTACTTC
TRBJ2-6 TRBV13 NA NA CASSLFSSGANVLTF TGTGCCAGCAGCTTATTCTCCTCTGGGGCCAACGTCCTGACTTTC
TRBJ1-1 TRBV19 NA NA CASSWDADWNTEAFF TGTGCCAGTAGTTGGGACGCGGATTGGAACACTGAAGCTTTCTTT
TRBJ1-4 TRBV7-8 NA TRBD1 CASSRDRVDEKLFF TGTGCCAGCAGTCGTGACAGGGTGGATGAAAAACTGTTTTTT
TRBJ2-5 TRBV5-8 NA TRBD2 CASSFPGGETQYF TGTGCCAGCAGCTTCCCCGGGGGGGAGACCCAGTACTTC
TRBJ2-5 TRBV18 NA TRBD1 CASATGVETQYF TGTGCCAGCGCCACAGGGGTGGAGACCCAGTACTTC
TRBJ2-1 TRBV19 NA NA CATSGTTNLAWEQFF TGTGCCACCTCCGGGACAACAAATTTGGCGTGGGAGCAGTTCTTC
TRBJ2-7 TRBV5-1 NA NA CASSPDTFEQYF TGCGCCAGCAGCCCCGACACCTTCGAGCAGTACTTC
TRBJ2-1 TRBV7-9 NA NA CASSPMTPVGSYNEQFF TGTGCCAGCAGCCCAATGACACCGGTCGGCTCCTACAATGAGCAGTTCTTC
TRBJ1-4 TRBV5-6 NA TRBD1 CASSLGTGAEKLFF TGTGCCAGCAGCTTGGGGACAGGGGCCGAAAAACTGTTTTTT
TRBJ1-3 TRBV6-5 few NA CASSYSQGNTIYF TGTGCCAGCAGTTACTCGCAGGGAAACACCATATATTTT
TRBJ2-7 TRBV13 NA NA CASSFPLGYEQYF TGTGCCAGCAGCTTCCCCCTGGGTTACGAGCAGTACTTC
TRBJ1-1 TRBV6-6 NA NA CASSYSLLTEDTEAFF TGTGCCAGCAGTTACTCCCTCCTCACCGAGGACACTGAAGCTTTCTTT
TRBJ2-7 TRBV6-6 few NA CASTQGSYYEQYF TGTGCCAGCACTCAAGGGAGTTACTACGAGCAGTACTTC
TRBJ2-5 TRBV6-1 NA NA CASTRAWQETQYF TGTGCCAGCACCCGCGCATGGCAAGAGACCCAGTACTTC
TRBJ1-5 TRBV6-1 NA NA CASRDTTGAVQPQHF TGTGCCAGCAGAGATACGACAGGCGCCGTTCAGCCCCAGCATTTT
TRBJ2-2 TRBV5-1 NA NA CASSLGPEGTGELFF TGCGCCAGCAGCTTGGGTCCGGAGGGCACCGGGGAGCTGTTTTTT
TRBJ1-4 TRBV6-6 NA NA CASSYSGHNEKLFF TGTGCCAGCAGTTACTCGGGCCATAATGAAAAACTGTTTTTT
TRBJ1-4 TRBV6-5 NA TRBD1 CASRGTVPNEKLFF TGTGCCAGCAGAGGGACAGTCCCTAATGAAAAACTGTTTTTT
TRBJ2-1 TRBV6-6 NA TRBD1 CASSYYGTGGPNEQFF TGTGCCAGCAGTTACTATGGGACAGGGGGCCCCAATGAGCAGTTCTTC